These 23 T cell receptor beta chains originate from one sample sequenced in a study of CD8+ T cells in alopecia areata. The treatment: oral pan-JAK inhibitor, 5-10 mg twice daily. Extraction of RNA preceded its reverse transcription into cDNA, which served as the sequencing template. The repertoire was sequenced with immunoSEQ multiplex PCR; TCRdb's copy has only in-frame clones and lacks some. The sample contains fewer than 150,000 clones, 56% of which appear only once. This sample comprised CD4+ T cells sorted from blood, obtained at week 24, from a patient treated with tofacitinib. These receptors all stem from a human donor with alopecia areata.

V gene TRBV18 combines with J gene TRBJ1-2, with TRBD1 matching over 10 bases. V lost 3 bases, J lost 8 bases, and 9 bases stayed unmatched. The CDR3 covers 15 residues. Germline CDR1 KGHSH, CDR2 LQKENI. The DNA for the CDR3 is TGTGCCAGCTCACCGGAGACAGGGGGCTCGGGGGGCTACACCTTC. As protein: CASSPETGGSGGYTF.

This clone was picked up a small number of times. Different DNA sequences within this sample yield the same CDR3. The genes are TRBV30 and TRBJ1-1; D call uncertain. Germline CDR1 is GTSNPN and CDR2 is SVGIG (reference sequence). The CDR3 consists of 14 residues. Between the trimmed V and J ends, which lost 2 bases and 1 base, there was a span of 11 bases. The CDR3, as DNA: TGTGCCTGGAGTCCCCGAGGAGGGAACACTGAAGCTTTCTTT. Amino acids: CAWSPRGGNTEAFF.

The CDR3 bases are TGCAGCGGGAGGCGGGGGAACGAGCAGTACTTC. It specifies CSGRRGNEQYF. The chain has TRBV29-1 and TRBJ2-7; TRBD2 matches at 7 bases. This CDR3 spans 11 amino acids. Germline CDR1 is SQVTM and CDR2 is ANQGSEA. V was clipped by 7 bases and J by 5 bases; unmatched bases: 5.

This clone was picked up a small number of times. The chain combines TRBV7-2 with TRBJ2-5; D is unclear. The CDR3 totals 11 residues. The V gene lost 2 bases and the J gene lost 6 bases, with 4 bases spanning the gap. The V gene's germline CDR1 is SGHTA and CDR2 FQGNSA. The CDR3: CASSLKQTQYF. The CDR3 coding sequence is TGTGCCAGCAGCTTAAAGCAGACCCAGTACTTC.

This clone was recorded only once. The rearrangement joins TRBV27 to TRBJ1-6; perhaps TRBD1 as D (6 bases). Germline loops: CDR1 MNHEY, CDR2 SMNVEV (reference sequence). The V end lost 11 bases, the J end lost 7 bases, and 9 bases lay between the germline ends. The CDR3 has 11 amino acids. The DNA for the CDR3 is TGTGCCGCAGGGGAAAATTCACCCCTCCACTTT. It translates to CAAGENSPLHF.

This clone appeared a single time. The sample contains more than one DNA sequence encoding this CDR3. The rearrangement uses TRBV29-1 and TRBJ2-2; TRBD1 matches at 7 bases. V gave up 4 bases and J gave up 5 bases; unmatched junction bases: 1. This CDR3 region has 12 residues. CDR1 is SQVTM, CDR2 ANQGSEA, per germline. In DNA, the CDR3 is TGCAGCGTTGGACAGGGAACCGGGGAGCTGTTTTTT. It translates to CSVGQGTGELFF.

This clone was detected only a few times. The gene calls are TRBV7-2 and TRBJ2-1; TRBD2 aligns across 11 bases. V was clipped by 2 bases and J by 6 bases; unmatched bases: 3. The germline CDR1 and CDR2 sequences are SGHTA and FQGNSA. This CDR3 contains 15 residues. CDR3 region: CASSLILAGGNEQFF. The CDR3 DNA follows: TGTGCCAGCAGCTTAATTCTAGCGGGGGGCAATGAGCAGTTCTTC.

The V and J genes are TRBV28 and TRBJ2-1; 9 bases agree with TRBD1. After removal of 5 bases from V and 2 bases from J, the junction contained 10 bases not matched to a gene. The germline gives CDR1 MDHEN, CDR2 SYDVKM. There are 17 residues in the CDR3. The DNA for the CDR3 is TGTGCCAGCAGTCCGGCGACAGGGGGAGTCCCCTACAATGAGCAGTTCTTC. It encodes CASSPATGGVPYNEQFF.

This clone has only a few counts. The chain links TRBV4-1 to TRBJ2-3; 9 nucleotides align to TRBD1. The V gene end was trimmed by 4 bases and the J gene end by 5 bases; junction bases not matched to a gene: 7. Germline V lookup: CDR1 MGHRA, CDR2 YSYEKL. The CDR3 sequence is 15 residues long. The CDR3 nucleotides are TGCGCCAGCAGCCTCCGGACAGGGGCTGGAGATACGCAGTATTTT. Protein: CASSLRTGAGDTQYF.

This chain uses TRBV6-5 with TRBJ2-3, with 15 bases aligning to TRBD2. The CDR3 has 15 amino acids. Germline assignment: CDR1 MNHEY and CDR2 SVGAGI. V shed 6 bases, J shed 9 bases, and the junction held 7 bases outside the gene matches. The CDR3 bases are TGTGCCAGCAGCCTTGGACTAGCGGGGGGGGGAACGCAGTATTTT. Protein product: CASSLGLAGGGTQYF.

V and J are TRBV7-8 and TRBJ2-5; TRBD1 aligns across 11 bases. The length of the CDR3 is 16 residues. The germline gives CDR1 SGHVS, CDR2 FQNEAQ. After removal of 3 bases from V and 3 bases from J, the junction contained 6 bases not matched to a gene. The CDR3 DNA is TGTGCCAGCAGCTTTCCGGGACAGGGGGAAAAAGAGACCCAGTACTTC. It translates to CASSFPGQGEKETQYF.

The chain couples TRBV30 to TRBJ1-5, with D uncertain. The CDR3 spans 13 residues. The germline V gene encodes CDR1 GTSNPN and CDR2 SVGIG (reference sequence). V was cut by 2 bases and J by 4 bases, with 9 bases left in between. The CDR3 DNA sequence: TGTGCCTGGAGTAGGGCAACTAATCAGCCCCAGCATTTT. This encodes CAWSRATNQPQHF.

The V gene is TRBV5-1, the J gene TRBJ2-1; D possibly corresponds to TRBD1 (6 bases). Germline CDR1 reads SGHRS; CDR2 reads YFSETQ. Trimming cost V 3 bases and J 0 bases, with 10 bases left between them. The CDR3 length is 15 residues. In nucleotides, the CDR3 is TGCGCCAGCAGCTCCGTAGGGGGCTCCTACAATGAGCAGTTCTTC. Amino acids: CASSSVGGSYNEQFF.

This clone was seen a handful of times. The chain carries TRBV29-1 and TRBJ1-1, with 11 bases aligning to TRBD1. With V trimmed by 2 bases and J by 0 bases, 2 bases remained unmatched. This CDR3 spans 15 amino acids. The germline V gene has CDR1 SQVTM and CDR2 ANQGSEA. The CDR3 DNA is TGCAGCGTTGAACGGACAGGGGGCCTGAACACTGAAGCTTTCTTT. Translating it yields CSVERTGGLNTEAFF.

Here the CDR3 reads CSVGGGWDQPQHF. The DNA of the CDR3 is TGCAGCGTTGGAGGGGGCTGGGATCAGCCCCAGCATTTT. This chain uses TRBV29-1 with TRBJ1-5, with TRBD1 matching over 7 bases. CDR1 is SQVTM and CDR2 is ANQGSEA in the germline V gene. This CDR3 is built from 13 residues. The ends lost 4 bases at V and 5 bases at J; junction bases unmatched: 5.

The J gene is TRBJ1-2, the V gene TRBV29-1; TRBD1 is a possible D gene (6 bases). Germline values: CDR1 SQVTM, CDR2 ANQGSEA. V shed 4 bases and J shed 8 bases, with 26 bases lying between them. The CDR3 sequence is 16 residues long. This CDR3 is CSVAVGAGADYWGYTF. CDR3 coding DNA: TGCAGCGTTGCGGTTGGAGCGGGGGCCGACTACTGGGGCTACACCTTC.

The chain combines TRBV25-1 with TRBJ1-4; weak D call: TRBD1 (6 bases). V was trimmed by 4 bases and J by 8 bases, leaving 11 bases between them. The CDR3 loop spans 13 amino acids. Per the germline V gene, CDR1 is MGHDK and CDR2 is SYGVNS. The CDR3 region is CASSVWRGEKLFF. CDR3 nucleotides: TGTGCCAGCAGTGTATGGAGGGGGGAAAAACTGTTTTTT.

This clone has only one observation. The chain joins TRBV29-1 to TRBJ1-1, with D maybe TRBD1 (5 bases). The germline gives CDR1 SQVTM, CDR2 ANQGSEA. Trimming cost V 6 bases and J 1 base, with 18 bases left between them. The CDR3 is made up of 15 amino acids. The CDR3: CSVTAGPGQNTEAFF. CDR3 DNA sequence: TGCAGCGTGACCGCGGGGCCAGGGCAGAACACTGAAGCTTTCTTT. Variable domain in full (rest from reference TRBV29-1 and TRBJ1-1): SAVISQKPSRDICQRGTSLTIQCQVDSQVTMMFWYRQQPGQSLTLIATANQGSEATYESGFVIDKFPISRPNLTFSTLTVSNMSPEDSSIYLCSVTAGPGQNTEAFFGQGTRLTVV.

The rearrangement joins TRBV7-8 to TRBJ1-6; D unresolved. Germline V gene data show CDR1 as SGHVS and CDR2 as FQNEAQ. This CDR3 region has 11 residues. V was clipped by 1 base and J by 12 bases, with 4 bases between them. The CDR3, as DNA: TGTGCCAGCAGCTTAGAGGGACCCCTCCACTTT. Translating gives CASSLEGPLHF.

This chain joins TRBV4-2 and TRBJ2-1, with unresolved D. Trimming shortened V by 0 bases and J by 6 bases, and 15 bases separated the two germline ends. Germline loops: CDR1 LGHNA, CDR2 YNFKEQ. The CDR3 length is 16 residues. The CDR3 DNA sequence: TGTGCCAGCAGCCAAGAGCTCAGCCAAGGTTTCAATGAGCAGTTCTTC. Protein sequence: CASSQELSQGFNEQFF.

This chain links TRBV30 with TRBJ2-2; TRBD1 agrees at 9 bases. The CDR3 sequence is 14 residues long. Germline trimming cut 7 bases from V and 8 bases from J; bases unmatched to any gene: 11. Germline V gives CDR1 GTSNPN, CDR2 SVGIG (reference sequence). The CDR3 loop is CASDPGQGLGELFF. As DNA, the CDR3 is TGTGCCTCCGATCCGGGACAGGGCCTTGGGGAGCTGTTTTTT. Full variable domain (outside the CDR3, taken from reference TRBV30 and TRBJ2-2): SQTIHQWPATLVQPVGSPLSLECTVEGTSNPNLYWYRQAAGRGLQLLFYSVGIGQISSEVPQNLSASRPQDRQFILSSKKLLLSDSGFYLCASDPGQGLGELFFGEGSRLTVL.

This clone was seen only a few times. The CDR3: CASSSGEYQPQHF. Written as DNA, the CDR3 is TGTGCCAGCAGTTCAGGGGAGTATCAGCCCCAGCATTTT. This sequence joins TRBV2 and TRBJ1-5; D is possibly TRBD1 (6 bases). The CDR3 runs to 13 residues. The germline V and J ends were trimmed by 5 bases and 5 bases, with 10 bases remaining between them. Germline CDR1 SNHLY, CDR2 FYNNEI.

This clone was picked up a small number of times. The V call is TRBV5-1, the J call TRBJ2-5, with no clear D. V gave up 7 bases and J gave up 5 bases, with 21 bases separating them. Germline-derived CDR1 and CDR2 are SGHRS and YFSETQ. The CDR3 is 15 amino acids. In DNA form, the CDR3 reads TGCGCCAGCTCCCCCGGAAATCCCCCACTGGAGACCCAGTACTTC. Translation: CASSPGNPPLETQYF.